A selection of T cell receptor beta chains follows, all from one sample in a study of cytomegalovirus exposure and HLA in healthy donors. Sequencing was performed with immunoSEQ multiplex PCR; in TCRdb, only in-frame clones are kept and a portion is missing. The sample yields a few hundred thousand clones, 80% to 90% seen once. Sample: PBMCs. The receptors originated from a man aged 30 to 39 in good health and CMV-seronegative. CDR3s include the opening cysteine and the closing phenylalanine or tryptophan. The order of the fields is J gene, V gene, CDR3 length, CDR3 protein.

>TRBJ1-5|TRBV6-6|15
CASKGDQIGNQPQHF
>TRBJ2-5|TRBV10-3|15
CAISSVGTGQETQYF
>TRBJ1-1|TRBV5-1|13
CASSSTGATEAFF
>TRBJ1-3|TRBV7-6|16
CASSLGQDPSGNTIYF
>TRBJ2-3|TRBV27|17
CASSSTRDRRRTDTQYF
>TRBJ1-1|TRBV28|14
CASSFVTGNTEAFF
>TRBJ2-6|TRBV7-6|18
CASSSTGGEYSGASVLTF
>TRBJ2-3|TRBV27|15
CASSSTGDRADTQYF
>TRBJ2-7|TRBV9|15
CASSVGPSGSYEQYF
>TRBJ2-1|TRBV6-5|15
CASSYSGTAHNEQFF
>TRBJ2-3|TRBV13|16
CASSLRLAHVTDTQYF
>TRBJ1-2|TRBV27|13
CASSLGGGSGYTF
>TRBJ1-1|TRBV28|14
CASSPPGWDTEAFF
>TRBJ2-1|TRBV6-5|15
CASRITSGGYNEQFF
>TRBJ1-4|TRBV7-8|14
CASSNPGGREKLFF
>TRBJ1-6|TRBV27|14
CASRRDRPNSPLHF
>TRBJ2-7|TRBV12-2|15
CASRLLTSGEYEQYF